This T cell receptor beta chain was sequenced during a study of T-cell reconstitution after alpha-beta-depleted transplantation in children. Findings and caveats of the study: Counts and diversity of T cells one year after transplant came mostly from newly produced T cells. Certain patients had high TCRbeta diversity at day 60, and it came from recipient T cells and thymic progenitors that survived.

The authors prepared the TCRbeta library with unique molecular identifiers. TCRdb re-called the PCR reads through MiXCR, storing one row per CDR3 protein. The sample has about 830,000 distinct CDR3 sequences, roughly 16% seen once. Trimming removed 5 bases from V and 9 bases from J, with 23 bases in between. The germline V gene has CDR1 SQVTM and CDR2 ANQGSEA. The CDR3 runs to 15 residues. Worth noting for this clonotype: Its cognate antigen is unknown.

The rearrangement links TRBV29-1 to TRBJ2-1; perhaps TRBD2 as D (6 bases). The sequences come from PBMCs, mostly from graft donor cells, collected 360 days after TCRalphabeta/CD19-depleted stem cell transplant. The clonotype comes from a male patient younger than 18 who had a stem cell transplant for acute lymphoblastic leukemia, so the T cells may come from the graft donor. CDR3 loop: CSVSLPRLVGTEQFF. The CDR3 coding sequence is TGCAGCGTTTCCCTCCCCAGACTAGTCGGGACTGAGCAGTTCTTC.